Presented here are 4 T cell receptor beta chains from one specimen sequenced in a study of lymphopenia after photon versus proton radiotherapy. Measured with immunoSEQ multiplex PCR; TCRdb has only the in-frame clones, and not every one. The sample lists 35,000 to 45,000 clones, more than 70% occurring once. The sample consisted of peripheral blood, taken from a patient treated with photon-based radiotherapy. The receptors originated from a man over 45 with gastric cancer.

J is TRBJ2-2 and V is TRBV9; no reliable D call. The CDR3 runs 14 residues. Germline V lookup: CDR1 SGDLS, CDR2 YYNGEE. Trimming cost V 5 bases and J 5 bases, with 13 bases left between them. DNA of the CDR3: TGTGCCAGCAGTAGCCGAGAGAGGACCGGGGAGCTGTTTTTT. Residues: CASSSRERTGELFF.

The sample holds one count of this clone. The gene calls are TRBV7-2 and TRBJ2-1; D gene unclear. This CDR3 is 14 amino acids long. Germline V gene lookup returns CDR1 SGHTA and CDR2 FQGNSA. Trimming pared 4 bases from V and 5 bases from J, leaving 12 bases between. CDR3 bases: TGTGCCAGCAGCTCTAGGAGACTCAACAATGAGCAGTTCTTC. Encoded protein: CASSSRRLNNEQFF.

V gene TRBV5-4 combines with J gene TRBJ2-3, with TRBD2 identical over 11 bases. After removal of 5 bases from V and 0 bases from J, the junction contained 11 bases not matched to a gene. Looked up from germline, CDR1 is SGHNT and CDR2 is YYREEE (reference sequence). The CDR3 is 18 residues long. CDR3 nucleotides: TGTGCCAGCAGACCCGAGGGACTAGCGGTAAAAAGCACAGATACGCAGTATTTT. The encoded protein is CASRPEGLAVKSTDTQYF.

The chain links TRBV7-9 to TRBJ2-1; TRBD2 might be the D (5 bases). This CDR3 is 15 amino acids long. Germline CDR1 SEHNR, CDR2 FQNEAQ (reference sequence). V was shortened by 2 bases and J by 0 bases, with 8 bases between the two germline ends. The CDR3 bases are TGTGCCAGCAGCTTACTCCGGGGCTCCTACAATGAGCAGTTCTTC. It specifies CASSLLRGSYNEQFF.